The 19 T cell receptor beta chains presented below share a single source sample, sequenced in a study of shared clonotypes between healthy human individuals. Clones were read by immunoSEQ multiplex PCR, and TCRdb kept only the in-frame ones, dropping some. The sample gives approximately 1.5 million clones, approximately 98.5% of which show up once; approximately 0.4% is in the top ten. The sequenced sample consisted of naive CD4+ T cells sorted from blood. Noted subset: CD45RA+ positively selected. The receptors come from a man aged 25 to 40 in good health.

This sequence joins TRBV5-4 and TRBJ2-7; TRBD2 matches 10 bases. J was trimmed by 5 bases and V by 0 bases; bases with no gene match: 8. Germline loops: CDR1 SGHNT, CDR2 YYREEE (reference sequence). There are 16 residues in the CDR3. The DNA for the CDR3 is TGTGCCAGCAGCTTGGTGGGGGCTAGCGGGAGCAACGAGCAGTACTTC. This codes for CASSLVGASGSNEQYF.

The gene calls are TRBV5-1 and TRBJ2-7; perhaps TRBD1 as D (5 bases). The length of the CDR3 is 16 residues. CDR1 and CDR2 (germline): SGHRS, YFSETQ. Trimming stripped 0 bases from V and 0 bases from J, with 13 bases between. CDR3 DNA: TGCGCCAGCAGCTTGGCGGTAGGGGTCGTCTCCTACGAGCAGTACTTC. Translating it yields CASSLAVGVVSYEQYF.

The rearrangement links TRBV4-2 to TRBJ2-3, with TRBD1 matching over 10 bases. CDR1 is LGHNA and CDR2 is YNFKEQ in the germline V gene. With 5 bases clipped from V and 2 bases from J, the junction kept 7 bases outside the gene matches. The CDR3 loop spans 16 amino acids. DNA for the CDR3: TGTGCCAGCAGCGCCCGGGACAGGGGCCCCACAGATACGCAGTATTTT. Translating it yields CASSARDRGPTDTQYF.

The table lists this clone with a count of one. The rearrangement uses TRBV9 and TRBJ1-1; D is unclear. CDR1 SGDLS and CDR2 YYNGEE come from the germline V gene. This CDR3 has 16 amino acids. With 0 bases removed from V and 0 bases from J, the gap between germline ends came to 12 bases. The CDR3, as DNA: TGTGCCAGCAGCGTAGTATTCCAGACGGTGAACACTGAAGCTTTCTTT. Its translation is CASSVVFQTVNTEAFF.

The J gene is TRBJ1-1, the V gene TRBV7-2, with TRBD1 matching 7 bases. The CDR3 loop spans 14 amino acids. J lost 6 bases, V lost 4 bases, and 8 bases had no gene match. Germline values: CDR1 SGHTA, CDR2 FQGNSA. CDR3 loop: CASSSRTGGAEAFF. CDR3 sequence (DNA): TGTGCCAGCAGCTCCCGGACAGGAGGAGCTGAAGCTTTCTTT.

The rearrangement uses TRBV9 and TRBJ2-7; possible D gene TRBD2, 6 bases. The CDR3 extends over 15 amino acids. Trimming removed 4 bases from V and 6 bases from J, with 20 bases in between. CDR1 SGDLS and CDR2 YYNGEE come from the germline V gene. CDR3 sequence reads: CASSNLPGLPPEQYF. The CDR3 coding sequence is TGTGCCAGCAGCAACCTTCCGGGACTTCCCCCCGAGCAGTACTTC.

This chain connects TRBV28 to TRBJ2-7; 9 nucleotides agree with TRBD1. Germline CDR1 MDHEN, CDR2 SYDVKM. The CDR3 length is 16 residues. Trimming removed 6 bases from V and 5 bases from J; junction bases left unmatched: 14. The DNA for the CDR3 is TGTGCCAGCAGCAAAACGAAACAGGGGGCAAGGAACGAGCAGTACTTC. Amino acid sequence: CASSKTKQGARNEQYF.

This chain uses TRBV5-5 with TRBJ2-5; the match to TRBD2 covers 7 bases. Germline loops: CDR1 SGHKS, CDR2 YYEKEE (reference sequence). The J segment lost 7 bases and the V segment lost 3 bases, leaving 6 bases of the junction unmatched. CDR3 size: 13 residues. CDR3 region: CASSYAREATQYF. CDR3 DNA: TGTGCCAGCAGCTATGCCCGGGAGGCGACCCAGTACTTC.

The chain employs TRBV18 and TRBJ2-1; 9 bases line up with TRBD1. The CDR3 has 17 amino acids. CDR1 and CDR2 from the germline V gene are KGHSH and LQKENI. J gave up 3 bases and V 3 bases, and 9 bases lay outside the gene matches. The CDR3 sequence is CASSPLTPGQGYNEQFF. Written as DNA, the CDR3 is TGTGCCAGCTCACCGCTCACACCGGGACAGGGCTACAATGAGCAGTTCTTC.

The chain has TRBV18 and TRBJ1-2; 7 bases fit TRBD1. Unmatched junction bases numbered 18, after V lost 3 bases and J lost 5 bases. Per the germline V gene, CDR1 is KGHSH and CDR2 is LQKENI. The CDR3 consists of 18 residues. CDR3 in DNA: TGTGCCAGCTCACCGAATATTCATGGGACAGCCACTAGTTATGGCTACACCTTC. It specifies CASSPNIHGTATSYGYTF. The whole variable domain, filled in from reference TRBV18 and TRBJ1-2, reads NAGVMQNPRHLVRRRGQEARLRCSPMKGHSHVYWYRQLPEEGLKFMVYLQKENIIDESGMPKERFSAEFPKEGPSILRIQQVVRGDSAAYFCASSPNIHGTATSYGYTFGSGTRLTVV.

The chain couples TRBV7-2 to TRBJ1-2; TRBD1 matches 8 bases. V trimming: 3 bases; J trimming: 7 bases; junction bases outside the gene matches: 10. Germline V CDR1 and CDR2: SGHTA, FQGNSA. CDR3 length: 15 residues. The CDR3: CASSFLGRGQGGYTF. The CDR3 nucleotides are TGTGCCAGCAGCTTCCTTGGCAGGGGGCAGGGTGGCTACACCTTC.

CDR3 in amino acids: CAITPSSGTYEQYF. DNA for the CDR3: TGTGCCATCACTCCCTCTAGCGGCACCTACGAGCAGTACTTC. The chain joins TRBV10-3 to TRBJ2-7; TRBD2 aligns across 7 bases. The V gene end was trimmed by 7 bases and the J gene end by 2 bases; junction bases not matched to a gene: 8. This CDR3 has 14 residues. From germline, CDR1 is ENHRY and CDR2 SYGVKD.

The chain combines TRBV28 with TRBJ2-7; tentative D call: TRBD2 (5 bases). This CDR3 region has 12 residues. The V end was cut by 2 bases, the J end by 7 bases, with 9 bases between. CDR1 and CDR2 from the germline V gene are MDHEN and SYDVKM. The CDR3 loop is CASSLPSSEQYF. DNA of the CDR3: TGTGCCAGCAGTTTACCTAGCTCGGAGCAGTACTTC.

This clone was recorded once. The chain couples TRBV30 to TRBJ2-1, with 9 bases that match TRBD2. V shed 5 bases, J shed 0 bases, and the junction held 8 bases outside the gene matches. The germline gives CDR1 GTSNPN, CDR2 SVGIG (reference sequence). This CDR3 is 16 amino acids long. CDR3 amino acids: CAWGGLAPSSYNEQFF. The CDR3 DNA sequence: TGTGCCTGGGGCGGACTAGCGCCGAGCTCCTACAATGAGCAGTTCTTC.

The chain links TRBV7-2 to TRBJ2-1, with D hard to call. There are 15 residues in the CDR3. The germline CDR1 and CDR2 sequences are SGHTA and FQGNSA. Trimming took 5 bases from V and 4 from J, leaving 15 bases between them. CDR3 in amino acids: CASSPRPRGYNEQFF. The CDR3, as DNA: TGTGCCAGCAGCCCCCGGCCCCGTGGGTACAATGAGCAGTTCTTC. Full variable domain (missing parts from reference TRBV7-2 and TRBJ2-1): GAGVSQSPSNKVTEKGKDVELRCDPISGHTALYWYRQSLGQGLEFLIYFQGNSAPDKSGLPSDRFSAERTGGSVSTLTIQRTQQEDSAVYLCASSPRPRGYNEQFFGPGTRLTVL.

This chain uses TRBV19 with TRBJ1-3, with unresolved D. The CDR3 loop spans 12 amino acids. Trimming removed 3 bases from V and 5 bases from J, with 5 bases in between. Germline loops: CDR1 LNHDA, CDR2 SQIVND (reference sequence). CDR3 protein: CASSMKRNTIYF. The CDR3 region has the DNA TGTGCCAGTAGTATGAAACGAAACACCATATATTTT.

This chain uses TRBV29-1 with TRBJ1-1; D unclear. Trimming shortened V by 4 bases and J by 1 base, and 10 bases separated the two germline ends. This CDR3 region has 13 residues. Germline values: CDR1 SQVTM, CDR2 ANQGSEA. The CDR3 here is CSVALFANTEAFF. For the CDR3, the DNA is TGCAGCGTTGCCCTCTTTGCGAACACTGAAGCTTTCTTT.

This chain connects TRBV4-3 to TRBJ2-1, with 9 bases identical to TRBD2. The CDR3 is 17 amino acids. The germline V gene encodes CDR1 LGHNA and CDR2 YSLEER. V was clipped by 0 bases and J by 4 bases; unmatched bases: 7. CDR3 in DNA: TGCGCCAGCAGCCAAGACGGTCGCGGGAGGGTTTACAATGAGCAGTTCTTC. Amino acid sequence: CASSQDGRGRVYNEQFF.

The V and J genes are TRBV7-2 and TRBJ2-1; TRBD2 might be the D (6 bases). V lost 5 bases, J lost 4 bases, and 15 bases lay in between. The CDR3 is 15 residues long. The germline gives CDR1 SGHTA, CDR2 FQGNSA. This CDR3 is CASSPFGGQYNEQFF. CDR3 bases: TGTGCCAGCAGCCCCTTTGGAGGGCAGTACAATGAGCAGTTCTTC. Combining the CDR3 with reference TRBV7-2 and TRBJ2-1 gives the whole variable domain GAGVSQSPSNKVTEKGKDVELRCDPISGHTALYWYRQSLGQGLEFLIYFQGNSAPDKSGLPSDRFSAERTGGSVSTLTIQRTQQEDSAVYLCASSPFGGQYNEQFFGPGTRLTVL.